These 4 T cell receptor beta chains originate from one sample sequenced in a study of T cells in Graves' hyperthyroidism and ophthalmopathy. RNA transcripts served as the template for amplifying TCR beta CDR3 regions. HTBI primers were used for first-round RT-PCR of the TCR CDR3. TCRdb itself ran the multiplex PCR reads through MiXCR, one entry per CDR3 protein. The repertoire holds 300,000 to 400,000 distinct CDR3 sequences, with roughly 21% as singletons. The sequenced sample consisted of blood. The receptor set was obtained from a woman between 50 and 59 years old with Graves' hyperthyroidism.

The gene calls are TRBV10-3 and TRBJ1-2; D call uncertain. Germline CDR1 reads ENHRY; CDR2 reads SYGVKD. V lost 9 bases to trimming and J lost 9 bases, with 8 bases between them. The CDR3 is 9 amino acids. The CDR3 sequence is CAIPWSYTF. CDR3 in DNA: TGTGCCATACCGTGGAGCTACACCTTC.

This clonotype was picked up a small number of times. In nucleotides, the CDR3 is TGCAGTGCTAGATACAGGGTCGACGAGCAGTACTTC. It encodes CSARYRVDEQYF. The gene calls are TRBV20-1 and TRBJ2-7; D may be TRBD1 (6 bases). The CDR3 consists of 12 residues. Per the germline V gene, CDR1 is DFQATT and CDR2 is SNEGSKA (reference sequence). Deletions cut 2 bases from V and 5 bases from J, with 10 bases between.

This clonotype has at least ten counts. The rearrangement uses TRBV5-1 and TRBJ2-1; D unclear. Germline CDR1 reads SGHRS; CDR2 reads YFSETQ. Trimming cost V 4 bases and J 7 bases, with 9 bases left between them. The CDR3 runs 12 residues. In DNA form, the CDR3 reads TGCGCCAGCAGCAAGTCCGGAAATGAGCAGTTCTTC. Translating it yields CASSKSGNEQFF.

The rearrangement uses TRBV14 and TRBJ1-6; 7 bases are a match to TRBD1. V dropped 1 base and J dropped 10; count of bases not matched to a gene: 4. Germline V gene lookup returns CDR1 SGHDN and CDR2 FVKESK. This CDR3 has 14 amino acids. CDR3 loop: CASSQATGESPLHF. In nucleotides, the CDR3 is TGTGCCAGCAGCCAAGCTACAGGGGAATCACCCCTCCACTTT. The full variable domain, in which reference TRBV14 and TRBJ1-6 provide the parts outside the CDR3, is EAGVTQFPSHSVIEKGQTVTLRCDPISGHDNLYWYRRVMGKEIKFLLHFVKESKQDESGMPNNRFLAERTGGTYSTLKVQPAELEDSGVYFCASSQATGESPLHFGNGTRLTVT.